This T cell receptor beta chain was captured by sequencing in a study of T cells after yellow fever vaccination. It was through 5'RACE template switching that TCR cDNA was made, with a universal primer site and UMIs added. TCRdb processed the 5' RACE reads anew with MiXCR; each CDR3 protein has one entry. This table has 500,000 to 650,000 distinct CDR3 sequences, roughly 13% appearing once. The V gene end was trimmed by 4 bases and the J gene end by 4 bases; junction bases not matched to a gene: 9. This CDR3 comprises 18 residues. Germline V gene sequence: CDR1 KGHDR, CDR2 SFDVKD. This receptor was taken from a man aged 25-40 years who received the YFV17D yellow fever vaccine. This specimen consisted of PBMCs, obtained on the day of the yellow fever booster vaccination. This chain uses TRBV24-1 with TRBJ2-1; TRBD2 matches 13 bases. The CDR3 DNA sequence: TGTGCCACCAGTGACCACCGGACTAGCGGGAGATCTTACAATGAGCAGTTCTTC. Translation: CATSDHRTSGRSYNEQFF.